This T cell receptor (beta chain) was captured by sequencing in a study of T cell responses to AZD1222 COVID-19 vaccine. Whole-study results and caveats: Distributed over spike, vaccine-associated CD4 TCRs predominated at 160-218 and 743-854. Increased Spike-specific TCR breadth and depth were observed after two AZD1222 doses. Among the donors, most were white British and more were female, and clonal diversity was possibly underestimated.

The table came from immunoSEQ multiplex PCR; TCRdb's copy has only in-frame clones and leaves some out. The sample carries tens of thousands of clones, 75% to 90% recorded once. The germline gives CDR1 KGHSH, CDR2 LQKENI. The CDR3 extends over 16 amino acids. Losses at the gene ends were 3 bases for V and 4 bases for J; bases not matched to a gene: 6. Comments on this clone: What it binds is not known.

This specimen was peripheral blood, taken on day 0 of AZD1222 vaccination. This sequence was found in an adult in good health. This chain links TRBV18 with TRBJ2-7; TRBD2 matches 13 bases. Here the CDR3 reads CASSPGLAGEGYEQYF. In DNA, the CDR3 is TGTGCCAGCTCACCCGGACTAGCGGGAGAAGGGTACGAGCAGTACTTC.